The T cell receptor beta chain described here comes from a study of shared clonotypes between healthy human individuals. The run depth of the assay was deep. Data came from immunoSEQ multiplex PCR; TCRdb stores just in-frame clones and leaves some out. The sample has millions of clones, roughly 91% seen once. As to this clone: Its matching antigen is unknown.

Positively selected for CCR7, the CD45RO-negative cells used as naive CD8 cells excluded terminally differentiated effector memory CD45RA+ cells. General study findings and limits: Among the subsets, naive ones generally showed larger estimated richness than memory ones.

The germline V and J ends were trimmed by 3 bases and 0 bases, with 9 bases remaining between them. CDR1 and CDR2 (germline): SGHAT, FQNNGV. The CDR3 has 14 amino acids. The J gene is TRBJ2-7, the V gene TRBV11-2; D might be TRBD1 (5 bases). The sequence was obtained from a man younger than 30 in good health. Some clones in this sample may be carry-over from other donors' samples. Sequencing was carried out using naive CD8+ T cells from PBMCs. CDR3 bases: TGTGCCAGCAGCTTCTACAGGAGCTCCTACGAGCAGTACTTC. It translates to CASSFYRSSYEQYF.